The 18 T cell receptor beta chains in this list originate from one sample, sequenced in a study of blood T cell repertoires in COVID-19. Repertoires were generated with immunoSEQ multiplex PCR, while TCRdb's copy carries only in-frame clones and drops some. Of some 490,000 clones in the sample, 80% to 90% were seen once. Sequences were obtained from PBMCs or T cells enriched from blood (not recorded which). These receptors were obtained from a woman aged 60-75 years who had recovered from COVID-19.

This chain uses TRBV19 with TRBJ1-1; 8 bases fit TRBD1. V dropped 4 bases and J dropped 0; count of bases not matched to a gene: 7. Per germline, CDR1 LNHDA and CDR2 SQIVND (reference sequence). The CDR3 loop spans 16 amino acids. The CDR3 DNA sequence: TGTGCCAGTAGTACCTACCGACAGGGGATGAACACTGAAGCTTTCTTT. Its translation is CASSTYRQGMNTEAFF.

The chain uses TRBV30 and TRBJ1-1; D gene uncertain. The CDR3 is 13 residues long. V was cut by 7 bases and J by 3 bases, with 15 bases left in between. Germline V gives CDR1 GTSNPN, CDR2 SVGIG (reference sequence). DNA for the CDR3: TGTGCCTTGTCTCTCCAGGTTTACACTGAAGCTTTCTTT. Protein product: CALSLQVYTEAFF.

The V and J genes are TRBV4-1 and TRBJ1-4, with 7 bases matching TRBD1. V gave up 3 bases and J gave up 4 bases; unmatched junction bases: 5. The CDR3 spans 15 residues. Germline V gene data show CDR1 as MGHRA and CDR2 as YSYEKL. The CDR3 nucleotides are TGCGCCAGCAGCCACGGGACAGCAATTAATGAAAAACTGTTTTTT. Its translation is CASSHGTAINEKLFF.

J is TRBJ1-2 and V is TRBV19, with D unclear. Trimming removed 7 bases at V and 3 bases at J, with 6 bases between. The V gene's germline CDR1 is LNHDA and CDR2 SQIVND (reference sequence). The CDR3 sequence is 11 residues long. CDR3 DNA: TGTGCCAGTATTTCGGACTATGGCTACACCTTC. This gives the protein CASISDYGYTF.

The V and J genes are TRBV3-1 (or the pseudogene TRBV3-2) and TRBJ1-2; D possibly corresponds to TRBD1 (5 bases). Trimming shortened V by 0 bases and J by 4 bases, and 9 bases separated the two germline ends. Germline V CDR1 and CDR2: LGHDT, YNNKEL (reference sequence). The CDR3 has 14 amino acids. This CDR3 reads CASSQEYRTYGYTF. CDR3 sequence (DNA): TGTGCCAGCAGCCAAGAGTACAGGACCTATGGCTACACCTTC.

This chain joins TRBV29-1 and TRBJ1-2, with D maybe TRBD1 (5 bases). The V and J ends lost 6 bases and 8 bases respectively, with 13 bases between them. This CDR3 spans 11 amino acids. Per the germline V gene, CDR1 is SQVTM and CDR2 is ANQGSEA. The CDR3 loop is CSVERQFGYTF. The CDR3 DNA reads TGCAGCGTGGAGAGACAGTTCGGCTACACCTTC.

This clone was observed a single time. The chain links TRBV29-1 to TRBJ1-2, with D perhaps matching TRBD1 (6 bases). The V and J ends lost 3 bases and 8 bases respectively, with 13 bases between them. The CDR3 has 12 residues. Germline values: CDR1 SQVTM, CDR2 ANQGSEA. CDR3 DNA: TGCAGCGTTGATCTGAACAGGGAAGGCTACACCTTC. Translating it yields CSVDLNREGYTF.

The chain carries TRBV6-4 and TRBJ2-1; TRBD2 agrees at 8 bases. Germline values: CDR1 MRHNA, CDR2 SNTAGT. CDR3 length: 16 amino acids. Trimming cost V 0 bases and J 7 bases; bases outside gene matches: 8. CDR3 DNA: TGTGCCAGCAGTGACTCGTTCAGCGGCGGGGGGAATGAGCAGTTCTTC. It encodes CASSDSFSGGGNEQFF.

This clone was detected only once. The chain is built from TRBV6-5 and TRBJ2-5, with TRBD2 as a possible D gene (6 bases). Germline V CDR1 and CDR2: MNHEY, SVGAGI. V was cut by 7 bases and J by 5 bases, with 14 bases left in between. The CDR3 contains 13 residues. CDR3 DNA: TGTGCCAGCAATGTGGTAGCGGAGGAGACCCAGTACTTC. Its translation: CASNVVAEETQYF.

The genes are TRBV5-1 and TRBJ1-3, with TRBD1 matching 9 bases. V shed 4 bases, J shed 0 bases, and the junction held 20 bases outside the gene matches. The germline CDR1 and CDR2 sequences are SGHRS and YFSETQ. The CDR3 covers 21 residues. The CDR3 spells CASSPGQGFRLGGGSGNTIYF. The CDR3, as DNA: TGCGCCAGCAGCCCGGGACAGGGTTTTAGACTTGGTGGGGGCTCTGGAAACACCATATATTTT.

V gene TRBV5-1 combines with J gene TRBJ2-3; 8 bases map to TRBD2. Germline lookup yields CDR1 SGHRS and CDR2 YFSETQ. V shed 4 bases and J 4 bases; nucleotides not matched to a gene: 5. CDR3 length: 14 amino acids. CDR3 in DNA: TGCGCCAGCAGCAACCCGGGACTAGCAGATACGCAGTATTTT. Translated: CASSNPGLADTQYF.

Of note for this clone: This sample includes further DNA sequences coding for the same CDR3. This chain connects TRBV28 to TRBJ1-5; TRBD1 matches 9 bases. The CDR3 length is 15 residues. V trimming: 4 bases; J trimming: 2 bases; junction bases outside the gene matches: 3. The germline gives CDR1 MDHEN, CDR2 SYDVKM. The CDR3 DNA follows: TGTGCCAGCAGTTCACAGGGGGCCGGCAATCAGCCCCAGCATTTT. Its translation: CASSSQGAGNQPQHF.

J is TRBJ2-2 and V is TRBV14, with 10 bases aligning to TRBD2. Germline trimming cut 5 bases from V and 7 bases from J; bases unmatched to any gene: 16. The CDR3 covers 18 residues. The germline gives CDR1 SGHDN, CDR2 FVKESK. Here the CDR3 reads CASSSSAQRGGLSGELFF. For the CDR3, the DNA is TGTGCCAGCAGCTCATCAGCCCAGCGGGGGGGCTTGAGCGGGGAGCTGTTTTTT.

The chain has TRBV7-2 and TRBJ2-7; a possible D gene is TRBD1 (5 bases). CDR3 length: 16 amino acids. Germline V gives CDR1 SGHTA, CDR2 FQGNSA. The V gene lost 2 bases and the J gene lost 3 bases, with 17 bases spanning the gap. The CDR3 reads CASSLMGPRCFYEQYV. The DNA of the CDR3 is TGTGCCAGCAGCTTAATGGGGCCAAGGTGTTTCTACGAGCAGTACGTC.

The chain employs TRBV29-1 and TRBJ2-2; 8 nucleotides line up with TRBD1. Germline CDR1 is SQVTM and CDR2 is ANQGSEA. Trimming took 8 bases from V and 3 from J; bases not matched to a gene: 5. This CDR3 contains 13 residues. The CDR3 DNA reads TGCAGCCCGGGACAGGTTGACACCGGGGAGCTGTTTTTT. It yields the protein CSPGQVDTGELFF.

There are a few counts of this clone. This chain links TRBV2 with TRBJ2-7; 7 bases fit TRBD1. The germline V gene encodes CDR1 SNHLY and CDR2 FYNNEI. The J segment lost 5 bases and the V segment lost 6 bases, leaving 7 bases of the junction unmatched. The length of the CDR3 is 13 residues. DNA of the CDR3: TGTGCCAGCAGAGGGGACAGCACCCACGAGCAGTACGTC. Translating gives CASRGDSTHEQYV.

The CDR3 DNA reads as TGTGCCATCAGCCTGACTAGCGGGGGATTGAATGAGCAGTTCTTC. Protein: CAISLTSGGLNEQFF. V gene TRBV10-3 combines with J gene TRBJ2-1; 12 bases align to TRBD2. The V segment lost 6 bases and the J segment 7 bases; nucleotides outside the gene matches: 7. CDR1 and CDR2 from the germline V gene are ENHRY and SYGVKD. This CDR3 is 15 amino acids long.

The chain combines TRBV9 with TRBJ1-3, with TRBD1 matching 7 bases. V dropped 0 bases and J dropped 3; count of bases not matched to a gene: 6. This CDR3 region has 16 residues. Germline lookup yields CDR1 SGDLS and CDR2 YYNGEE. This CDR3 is CASSVGGGLGGNTIYF. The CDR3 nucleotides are TGTGCCAGCAGCGTAGGAGGGGGCTTGGGTGGAAACACCATATATTTT.